This TCR beta chain was identified in a study of cytomegalovirus exposure and HLA in healthy donors. Remarks on this clone: What it recognizes is unknown.

TCRdb's table, derived via immunoSEQ multiplex PCR, lists solely in-frame clones and lacks some. This table holds approximately 270,000 clones, 90% found once. The CDR3 spans 14 residues. The V and J ends lost 0 bases and 3 bases respectively, with 10 bases between them. Per the germline V gene, CDR1 is SGHRS and CDR2 is YFSETQ. General study findings and limits: Cytomegalovirus association was assigned to approximately 160 TCR beta chains.

This receptor was obtained from a woman aged 18-35 years in good health and CMV-seronegative. J is TRBJ2-7 and V is TRBV5-1; the D gene is possibly TRBD1 (5 bases). The sample comprised PBMCs. Here the CDR3 reads CASSLVQGGYEQYF. CDR3 DNA sequence: TGCGCCAGCAGCTTGGTTCAGGGTGGCTACGAGCAGTACTTC.